The 6 T cell receptor beta chains given below trace back to one sample, sequenced in a study of spatial heterogeneity in lung cancer. Time point here: sample taken at primary tumor resection. TCRdb itself ran the 5' RACE reads through MiXCR, one entry per CDR3 protein. This sample has about 8,000 distinct CDR3 sequences, with 9.7% found just once. The source was normal lung tissue next to the tumor, collected at surgery. All receptors derive from a male donor with early-stage non-small cell lung cancer.

This clonotype was detected ten times or more. V usage is TRBV29-1 and J usage is TRBJ1-4; 9 positions agree with TRBD1. This CDR3 region has 13 residues. The ends lost 7 bases at V and 8 bases at J; junction bases unmatched: 8. Germline CDR1 and CDR2: SQVTM and ANQGSEA. Here the CDR3 reads CSALGQGEEKLFF. In nucleotides, the CDR3 is TGCAGCGCCCTGGGACAGGGAGAGGAAAAACTGTTTTTT.

This clonotype was detected many times. The rearrangement uses TRBV2 and TRBJ1-6, with unresolved D. Between the trimmed V and J ends, which lost 5 bases and 10 bases, there was a span of 0 bases. Germline CDR1 SNHLY, CDR2 FYNNEI. This CDR3 comprises 9 residues. The CDR3 DNA sequence: TGTGCCAGCAGTTCACCCCTCCACTTT. As protein: CASSSPLHF. The full variable domain, rest sourced from reference TRBV2 and TRBJ1-6, is EPEVTQTPSHQVTQMGQEVILRCVPISNHLYFYWYRQILGQKVEFLVSFYNNEISEKSEIFDDQFSVERPDGSNFTLKIRSTKLEDSAMYFCASSSPLHFGNGTRLTVT.

J is TRBJ2-5 and V is TRBV6-2 or TRBV6-3, with a possible D match to TRBD2 (5 bases). CDR1 MNHEY and CDR2 SVGEGT come from the germline V gene. There are 15 residues in the CDR3. Trimming removed 3 bases at V and 3 bases at J, with 14 bases between. CDR3 bases: TGTGCCAGCAGTTATGGGCCAGTGAGGGAAGAGACCCAGTACTTC. Its protein is CASSYGPVREETQYF.

This clonotype occurred many times. J is TRBJ2-5 and V is TRBV5-1; TRBD2 matches at 10 bases. V lost 2 bases and J lost 4; bases outside the gene matches: 11. Germline V gives CDR1 SGHRS, CDR2 YFSETQ. This CDR3 region has 17 residues. The CDR3 nucleotides are TGCGCCAGCAGCTTCGGGACGGGACTAGCGTCCGCAGAGACCCAGTACTTC. Its protein product is CASSFGTGLASAETQYF.

This clonotype was recorded at least ten times. The J gene is TRBJ1-5, the V gene TRBV28, with D perhaps TRBD1 (6 bases). CDR3 length: 14 amino acids. V was cut by 3 bases and J by 6 bases, with 12 bases left in between. Per the germline V gene, CDR1 is MDHEN and CDR2 is SYDVKM. CDR3 nucleotides: TGTGCCAGCAGTTTCCCAGGGGCCGGTCAGCCCCAGCATTTT. It codes for CASSFPGAGQPQHF.

This clonotype appeared many times. This chain links TRBV9 with TRBJ1-1; D is uncertain. V was clipped by 4 bases and J by 0 bases, with 7 bases between them. Germline V gene data show CDR1 as SGDLS and CDR2 as YYNGEE. CDR3 size: 13 residues. The CDR3 DNA reads TGTGCCAGCAGCCAAGGGATGAACACTGAAGCTTTCTTT. This encodes CASSQGMNTEAFF.